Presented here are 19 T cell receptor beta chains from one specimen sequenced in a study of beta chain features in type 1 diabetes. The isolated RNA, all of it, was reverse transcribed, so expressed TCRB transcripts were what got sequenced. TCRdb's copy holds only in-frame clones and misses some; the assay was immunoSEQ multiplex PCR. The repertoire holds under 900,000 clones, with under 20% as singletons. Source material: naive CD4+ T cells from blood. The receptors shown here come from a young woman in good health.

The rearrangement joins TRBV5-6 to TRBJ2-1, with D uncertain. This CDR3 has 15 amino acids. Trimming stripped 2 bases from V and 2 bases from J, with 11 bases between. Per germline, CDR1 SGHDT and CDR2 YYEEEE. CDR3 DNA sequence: TGTGCCAGCAGCTTTTACGGCTCCGCCTACAATGAGCAGTTCTTC. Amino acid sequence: CASSFYGSAYNEQFF. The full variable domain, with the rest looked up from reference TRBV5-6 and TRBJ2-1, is DAGVTQSPTHLIKTRGQQVTLRCSPKSGHDTVSWYQQALGQGPQFIFQYYEEEERQRGNFPDRFSGHQFPNYSSELNVNALLLGDSALYLCASSFYGSAYNEQFFGPGTRLTVL.

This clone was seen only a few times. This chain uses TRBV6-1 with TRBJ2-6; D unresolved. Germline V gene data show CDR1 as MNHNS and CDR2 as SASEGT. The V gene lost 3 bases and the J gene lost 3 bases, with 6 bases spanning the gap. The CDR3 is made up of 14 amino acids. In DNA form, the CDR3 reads TGTGCCAGCAGTGAGAGGAGTGGGGCCAACGTCCTGACTTTC. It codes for CASSERSGANVLTF.

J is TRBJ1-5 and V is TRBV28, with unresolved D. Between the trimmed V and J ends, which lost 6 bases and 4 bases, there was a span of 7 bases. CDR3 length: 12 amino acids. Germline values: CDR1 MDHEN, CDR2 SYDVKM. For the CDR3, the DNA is TGTGCCAGCAGACGGATTAATCAGCCCCAGCATTTT. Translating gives CASRRINQPQHF.

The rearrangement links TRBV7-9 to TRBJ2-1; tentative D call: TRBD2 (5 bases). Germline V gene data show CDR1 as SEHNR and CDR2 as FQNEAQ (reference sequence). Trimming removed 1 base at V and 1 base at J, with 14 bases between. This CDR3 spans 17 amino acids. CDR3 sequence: CASSLGLTGWSYNEQFF. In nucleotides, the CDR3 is TGTGCCAGCAGCTTAGGTTTAACGGGATGGTCCTACAATGAGCAGTTCTTC.

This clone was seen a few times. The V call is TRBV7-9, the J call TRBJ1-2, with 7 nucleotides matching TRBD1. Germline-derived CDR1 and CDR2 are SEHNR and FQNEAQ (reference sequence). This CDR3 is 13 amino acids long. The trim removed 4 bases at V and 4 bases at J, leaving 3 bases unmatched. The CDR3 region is CASSYDRAYGYTF. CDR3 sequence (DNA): TGTGCCAGCAGCTATGACAGGGCCTATGGCTACACCTTC.

CDR3 region: CASSPQQGQGGINEQFF. CDR3 DNA: TGTGCCAGCTCACCACAACAGGGACAGGGGGGAATCAATGAGCAGTTCTTC. The genes are TRBV18 and TRBJ2-1, with TRBD1 identical over 11 bases. This CDR3 is built from 17 residues. The ends lost 1 base at V and 6 bases at J; junction bases unmatched: 8. Germline CDR1 KGHSH, CDR2 LQKENI.

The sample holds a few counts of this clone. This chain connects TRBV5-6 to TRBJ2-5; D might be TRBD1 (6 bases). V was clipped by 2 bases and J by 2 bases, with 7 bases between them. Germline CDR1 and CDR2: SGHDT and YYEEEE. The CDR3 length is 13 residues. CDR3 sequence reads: CASSFGQQETQYF. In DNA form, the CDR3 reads TGTGCCAGCAGCTTCGGACAGCAAGAGACCCAGTACTTC.

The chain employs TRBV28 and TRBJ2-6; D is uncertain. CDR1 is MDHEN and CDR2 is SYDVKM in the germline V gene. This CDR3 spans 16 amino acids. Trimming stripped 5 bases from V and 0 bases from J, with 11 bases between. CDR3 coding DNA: TGTGCCAGCAGTCCCACCGCCTTCTCTGGGGCCAACGTCCTGACTTTC. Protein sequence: CASSPTAFSGANVLTF.

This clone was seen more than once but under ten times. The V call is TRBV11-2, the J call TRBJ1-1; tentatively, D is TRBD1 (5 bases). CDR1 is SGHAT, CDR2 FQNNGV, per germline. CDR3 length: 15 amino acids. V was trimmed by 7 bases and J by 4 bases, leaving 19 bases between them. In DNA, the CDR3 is TGTGCCAGCAAGGCCCGTCTCGGGAGGGGCACTGAAGCTTTCTTT. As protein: CASKARLGRGTEAFF.

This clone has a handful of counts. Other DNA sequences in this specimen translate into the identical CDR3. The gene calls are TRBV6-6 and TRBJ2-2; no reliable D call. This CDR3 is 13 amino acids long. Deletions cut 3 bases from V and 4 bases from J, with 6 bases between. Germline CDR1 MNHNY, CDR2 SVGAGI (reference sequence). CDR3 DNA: TGTGCCAGCAGTTATCTCGGCACCGGGGAGCTGTTTTTT. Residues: CASSYLGTGELFF.

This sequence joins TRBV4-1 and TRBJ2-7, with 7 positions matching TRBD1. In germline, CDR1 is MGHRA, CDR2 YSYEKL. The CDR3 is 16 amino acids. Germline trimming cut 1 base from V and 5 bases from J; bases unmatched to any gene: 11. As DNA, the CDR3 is TGCGCCAGCAGCCAAGCCCGTTTGGGACAGATCGACGAGCAGTACTTC. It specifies CASSQARLGQIDEQYF.

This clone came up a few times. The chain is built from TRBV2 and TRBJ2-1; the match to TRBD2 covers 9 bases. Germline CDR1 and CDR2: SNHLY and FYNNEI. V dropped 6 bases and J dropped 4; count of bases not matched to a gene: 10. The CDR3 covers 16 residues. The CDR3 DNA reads TGTGCCAGCAGCGCTCCGACTAGCGGCTTATACAATGAGCAGTTCTTC. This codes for CASSAPTSGLYNEQFF.

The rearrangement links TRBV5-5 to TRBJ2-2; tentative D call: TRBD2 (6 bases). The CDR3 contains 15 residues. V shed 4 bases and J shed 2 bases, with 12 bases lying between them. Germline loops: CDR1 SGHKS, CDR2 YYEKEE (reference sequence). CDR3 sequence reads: CASSRTAGNTGELFF. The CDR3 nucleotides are TGTGCCAGCAGCAGAACGGCGGGAAACACCGGGGAGCTGTTTTTT.

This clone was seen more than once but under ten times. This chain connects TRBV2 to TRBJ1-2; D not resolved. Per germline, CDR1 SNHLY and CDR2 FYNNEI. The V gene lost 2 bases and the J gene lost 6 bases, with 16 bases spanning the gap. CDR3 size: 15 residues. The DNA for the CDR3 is TGTGCCAGCAGTGAATTTTTCTGGGGTGGTAATGGCTACACCTTC. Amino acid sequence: CASSEFFWGGNGYTF.

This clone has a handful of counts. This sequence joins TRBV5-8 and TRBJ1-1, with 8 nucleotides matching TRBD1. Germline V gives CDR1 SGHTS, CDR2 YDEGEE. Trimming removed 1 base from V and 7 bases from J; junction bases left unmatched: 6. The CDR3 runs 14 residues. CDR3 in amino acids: CASSLRTGRGEAFF. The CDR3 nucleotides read TGTGCCAGCAGCTTGAGGACAGGGCGTGGTGAAGCTTTCTTT.

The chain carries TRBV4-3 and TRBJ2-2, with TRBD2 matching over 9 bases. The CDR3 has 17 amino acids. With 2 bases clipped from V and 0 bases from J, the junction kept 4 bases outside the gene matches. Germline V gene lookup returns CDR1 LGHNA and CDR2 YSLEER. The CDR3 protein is CASSQWGLAPNTGELFF. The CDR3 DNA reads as TGCGCCAGCAGCCAATGGGGACTAGCACCGAACACCGGGGAGCTGTTTTTT.

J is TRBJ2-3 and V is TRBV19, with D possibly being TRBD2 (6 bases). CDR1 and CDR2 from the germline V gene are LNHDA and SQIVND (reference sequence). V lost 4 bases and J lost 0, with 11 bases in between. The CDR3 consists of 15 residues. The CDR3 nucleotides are TGTGCCAGTAGTACCGGAGGGCGTAGCACAGATACGCAGTATTTT. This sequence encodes CASSTGGRSTDTQYF.

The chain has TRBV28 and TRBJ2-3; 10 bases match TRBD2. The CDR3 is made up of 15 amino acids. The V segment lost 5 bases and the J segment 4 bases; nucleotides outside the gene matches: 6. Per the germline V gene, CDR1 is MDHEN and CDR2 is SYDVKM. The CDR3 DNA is TGTGCCAGCAGTCCCAGCGGGAGGGCCGCAGATACGCAGTATTTT. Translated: CASSPSGRAADTQYF. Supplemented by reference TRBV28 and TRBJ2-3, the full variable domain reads DVKVTQSSRYLVKRTGEKVFLECVQDMDHENMFWYRQDPGLGLRLIYFSYDVKMKEKGDIPEGYSVSREKKERFSLILESASTNQTSMYLCASSPSGRAADTQYFGPGTRLTVL.

The CDR3 sequence is CASSRTDSYNEQFF. Here the CDR3 DNA reads TGTGCCAGCTCCCGGACGGATTCCTACAATGAGCAGTTCTTC. The V call is TRBV18, the J call TRBJ2-1, with D unclear. CDR3 length: 14 amino acids. The V end was cut by 6 bases, the J end by 1 base, with 10 bases between. Germline values: CDR1 KGHSH, CDR2 LQKENI. The whole variable domain, remainder taken from reference TRBV18 and TRBJ2-1, is NAGVMQNPRHLVRRRGQEARLRCSPMKGHSHVYWYRQLPEEGLKFMVYLQKENIIDESGMPKERFSAEFPKEGPSILRIQQVVRGDSAAYFCASSRTDSYNEQFFGPGTRLTVL.